These 9 T cell receptor beta chains were all obtained from the same sample, sequenced in a study of monozygotic twins with inflammatory bowel disease. Following a re-call of the 5' RACE reads, TCRdb has one entry per CDR3 protein and lacks DNA. This sample's table has approximately 390,000 distinct CDR3 sequences. The specimen was blood. These receptors all stem from a human donor with ulcerative colitis or Crohn's disease, or a healthy co-twin of an affected twin (not recorded which).

The rearrangement links TRBV28 to TRBJ1-1; there is no DNA to check the TCRdb D call of TRBD1. CDR3 length equals 13 residues. Germline V lookup: CDR1 MDHEN, CDR2 SYDVKM. CDR3 loop: CASTLRANTEAFF.

The V and J genes are TRBV18 and TRBJ1-1; TCRdb calls TRBD1, which cannot be checked without DNA. CDR1 is KGHSH and CDR2 is LQKENI in the germline V gene. The CDR3 has 13 amino acids. The CDR3 here is CACTGQMNTEAFF.

The chain combines TRBV5-1 with TRBJ1-2; TCRdb returns TRBD1, unconfirmable since there is no DNA. Per germline, CDR1 SGHRS and CDR2 YFSETQ. The CDR3 consists of 14 residues. Here the CDR3 reads CASSEGQGKSGYTF.

V and J are TRBV5-5 and TRBJ1-2; TCRdb lists TRBD1, though no DNA is available to test this call. The CDR3 is 15 residues long. Looked up from germline, CDR1 is SGHKS and CDR2 is YYEKEE (reference sequence). CDR3 region: CASSLDPGILDLISF.

The gene calls are TRBV7-2 and TRBJ2-7; the D gene TCRdb calls, TRBD1, cannot be checked with no DNA. This CDR3 contains 14 residues. CDR1 is SGHTA and CDR2 is FQGNSA in the germline V gene. The CDR3 loop reads CASSYGGTNYEQYF.

The chain recombines TRBV5-4 with TRBJ2-1; the D gene TCRdb calls, TRBD1, cannot be checked with no DNA. Germline CDR1 and CDR2: SGHNT and YYREEE (reference sequence). The CDR3 extends over 17 amino acids. Here the CDR3 reads CASIKGAGTETYNEQFF. Variable domain in full (rest from reference TRBV5-4 and TRBJ2-1): ETGVTQSPTHLIKTRGQQVTLRCSSQSGHNTVSWYQQALGQGPQFIFQYYREEENGRGNFPPRFSGLQFPNYSSELNVNALELDDSALYLCASIKGAGTETYNEQFFGPGTRLTVL.

The chain links TRBV12-3 or TRBV12-4 to TRBJ1-2; absent DNA, TCRdb's TRBD1 call cannot be checked. The CDR3 length is 14 residues. This chain's CDR3 is CASSFLGTGVGYTF.

V and J are TRBV30 and TRBJ2-3. The CDR3 is made up of 14 amino acids. The germline gives CDR1 GTSNPN, CDR2 SVGIG (reference sequence). The chain's CDR3 is CAWSELFTTDTQYF.

V is TRBV12-3 or TRBV12-4 and J is TRBJ2-3; checking the TCRdb D call of TRBD2 is not possible without DNA. This CDR3 has 14 amino acids. The CDR3 sequence is CASSLGGGFDTQYF.